Sequencing of this TCR beta chain was carried out in a study of T cells in Graves' hyperthyroidism and ophthalmopathy. This clonotype came up many times. Researchers amplified the TCR beta CDR3 regions from RNA transcripts. The HTBI primer set was used in a first-round RT-PCR of the TCR CDR3. Using its own MiXCR run on the multiplex PCR reads, TCRdb lists one record per CDR3 protein. The sample lists approximately 630,000 distinct CDR3 sequences; around 16% were seen once. Using 9.5 to 10 ml of fresh peripheral blood, PBMCs were prepared. The clonotype was recovered from a woman aged 25 to 39 with Graves' hyperthyroidism. Sequencing was performed on blood.

The CDR3 region is CASSPGRLETQYF. The CDR3 region has the DNA TGTGCCAGCAGCCCGGGTCGTTTGGAGACCCAGTACTTC. The V and J genes are TRBV7-8 and TRBJ2-5, with D uncertain. Germline values: CDR1 SGHVS, CDR2 FQNEAQ. This CDR3 comprises 13 residues. Deletions cut 5 bases from V and 5 bases from J, with 12 bases between.